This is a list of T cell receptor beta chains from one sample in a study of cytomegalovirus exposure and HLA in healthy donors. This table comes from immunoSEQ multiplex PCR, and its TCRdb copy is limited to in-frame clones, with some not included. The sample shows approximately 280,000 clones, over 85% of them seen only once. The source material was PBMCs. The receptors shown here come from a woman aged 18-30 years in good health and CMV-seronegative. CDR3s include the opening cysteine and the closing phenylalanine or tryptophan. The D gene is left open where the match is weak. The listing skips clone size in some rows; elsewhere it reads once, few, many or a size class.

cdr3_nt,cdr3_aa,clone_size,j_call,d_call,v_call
TGTGCCAGCAGTGTGTCTCCGAGACAGGGAAGCTCACCCCTCCACTTT,CASSVSPRQGSSPLHF,NA,TRBJ1-6,TRBD1,TRBV6-6
TGTGCTAGTGGTTTGGCCAAATACCGGGACAGGAGCTCTGGAAACACCATATATTTT,CASGLAKYRDRSSGNTIYF,NA,TRBJ1-3,TRBD1,TRBV12-5
TGTGCCAGCAGTTACGGCCTCTACGAGCAGTACTTC,CASSYGLYEQYF,NA,TRBJ2-7,NA,TRBV6-6
TGTGCCAGCAGTGGGGGTGACAGTCTCCTTCGGCCCCAGCATTTT,CASSGGDSLLRPQHF,NA,TRBJ1-5,NA,TRBV6-1
TGCGCCAGCAGCTTCGGATTACAGGGGCGATATGGCTACACCTTC,CASSFGLQGRYGYTF,NA,TRBJ1-2,TRBD1,TRBV5-1
TGTGCCACCCGAACAGGGAAGGAAGGGAATGAAAAACTGTTTTTT,CATRTGKEGNEKLFF,NA,TRBJ1-4,NA,TRBV10-3
TGTGCCAGCAGCCAGTCCTACGAGCAGTACTTC,CASSQSYEQYF,NA,TRBJ2-7,NA,TRBV6-6
TGTGCCAGCATCGGAACGAGGGGGTGGAACTATGGCTACACCTTC,CASIGTRGWNYGYTF,NA,TRBJ1-2,NA,TRBV6-1
TGCAGCGCACAACAAGCGGGGGTCACCGGGGAGCTGTTTTTT,CSAQQAGVTGELFF,NA,TRBJ2-2,TRBD2,TRBV29-1
TGTGCCAGCAGTTCGGACAGGGGATGGAGTGGCTACACCTTC,CASSSDRGWSGYTF,NA,TRBJ1-2,TRBD1,TRBV6-5
TGCGCCGCGGCATCCTCCCAACAAGAGACCCAGTACTTC,CAAASSQQETQYF,NA,TRBJ2-5,NA,TRBV4-1
TGTGCCAGCAGCATCTCGACAGGGGTGACTAATGAAAAACTGTTTTTT,CASSISTGVTNEKLFF,once,TRBJ1-4,NA,TRBV21-1
TGTGCCAGCACTGCGGGGAGCTCCTACGAGCAGTACTTC,CASTAGSSYEQYF,NA,TRBJ2-7,NA,TRBV6-6
TGTGCCAGCAGCCGGTTATCGGGGGGCGACACTGAAGCTTTCTTT,CASSRLSGGDTEAFF,NA,TRBJ1-1,NA,TRBV4-2
TGTGCCAGTTTCAGGGCAGCCTATGGCTACACCTTC,CASFRAAYGYTF,NA,TRBJ1-2,NA,TRBV19
TGTGCCAGCAGCCCCCAGATCACCGGGGAGCTGTTTTTT,CASSPQITGELFF,NA,TRBJ2-2,NA,TRBV5-4
TGCGCCAGCAGAATTCAAACAGATAATAGGCTACCCTACGAGCAGTACTTC,CASRIQTDNRLPYEQYF,NA,TRBJ2-7,NA,TRBV5-1
TGTGCCAGCAGTTTTGGAGACGAGCAGTACTTC,CASSFGDEQYF,NA,TRBJ2-7,NA,TRBV27
TGTGCCAGCAGTGTTGAACAGGGGACTGAAGCTTTCTTT,CASSVEQGTEAFF,NA,TRBJ1-1,TRBD1,TRBV2
TGTGCCAGCAGGCCTGTGACAGGCGCCTATGGCTACACCTTC,CASRPVTGAYGYTF,NA,TRBJ1-2,NA,TRBV6-5
TGTGCCAGCAGCCCCCGGCGGGGCACCGAGCAGTACTTC,CASSPRRGTEQYF,NA,TRBJ2-7,NA,TRBV9
TGTGCCAGCAGTGAGGTACAGGGGATTTATGCTTTCTTT,CASSEVQGIYAFF,NA,TRBJ1-1,TRBD1,TRBV2
TGTGCCAGCAGTTACCAAACAGGGCTAAATCAGCCCCAGCATTTT,CASSYQTGLNQPQHF,NA,TRBJ1-5,NA,TRBV6-6
TGTGCCAGCAGCTTAACGGGCAGCCAAGAGACCCAGTACTTC,CASSLTGSQETQYF,NA,TRBJ2-5,NA,TRBV7-3
TGTGCCAGCAGCTCCTATGGGGTAGCGGGGGGGCAAGAGACCCAGTACTTC,CASSSYGVAGGQETQYF,NA,TRBJ2-5,TRBD2,TRBV7-6
TGTGCCAGCAGTGCGGCGTACAGGGCCCACGAGCAGTACTTC,CASSAAYRAHEQYF,NA,TRBJ2-7,NA,TRBV27